This T cell receptor beta chain derives from a study of cytomegalovirus exposure and HLA in healthy donors. CDR3 length: 11 residues. V trimming: 7 bases; J trimming: 4 bases; junction bases outside the gene matches: 2. The germline gives CDR1 SQVTM, CDR2 ANQGSEA. As for this clone: Its antigen is not identified.

The primer mix had 60 Vbeta and 13 Jbeta primers. Profiling relied on immunoSEQ multiplex PCR, and the TCRdb table lists in-frame clones only, not all of them. The table has about 150,000 clones, 80% to 90% seen once. Study findings and constraints: Prior analysis indicated that the majority of TCR beta V segments exhibited productivity approximately 90% or approximately 30% of the time. As confirmed in vitro, a few CMV-associated chains were specific for CMV antigens. Per a later analysis, about 18,000 TCR beta sequences showed association with HLA alleles at 0.05 false discovery rate.

The J gene is TRBJ1-2, the V gene TRBV29-1; 8 bases align to TRBD1. This receptor was identified in a woman aged 25 to 39 in good health and CMV-seronegative. The sequenced sample consisted of PBMCs. CDR3 region: CSAGQAYGYTF. Written as DNA, the CDR3 is TGCAGCGCGGGACAGGCCTATGGCTACACCTTC.